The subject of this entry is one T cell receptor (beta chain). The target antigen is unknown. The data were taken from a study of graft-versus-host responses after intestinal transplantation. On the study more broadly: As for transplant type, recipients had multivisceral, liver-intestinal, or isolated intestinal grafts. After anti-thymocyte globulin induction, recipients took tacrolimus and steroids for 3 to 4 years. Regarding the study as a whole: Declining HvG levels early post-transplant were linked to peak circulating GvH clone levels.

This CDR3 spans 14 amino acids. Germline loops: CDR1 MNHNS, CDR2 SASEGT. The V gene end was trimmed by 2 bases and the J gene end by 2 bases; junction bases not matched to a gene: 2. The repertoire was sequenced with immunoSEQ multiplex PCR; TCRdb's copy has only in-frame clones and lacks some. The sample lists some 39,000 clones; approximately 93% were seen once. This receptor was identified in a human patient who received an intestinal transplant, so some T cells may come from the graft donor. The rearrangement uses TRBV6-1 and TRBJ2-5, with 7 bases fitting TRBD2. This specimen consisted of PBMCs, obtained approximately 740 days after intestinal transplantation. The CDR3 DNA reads TGTGCCAGCAGTGAATGGGGGGGGCAAGAGACCCAGTACTTC. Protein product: CASSEWGGQETQYF.